These 6 T cell receptor beta chains were sequenced from one sample in a study of beta chain features in type 1 diabetes. General study points: Within each of all four CD4+ subsets, Type 1 diabetes patients had TCRB CDR3s that were moderately but significantly shorter.

Since all of the isolated RNA was reverse transcribed, expressed TCRB transcripts were what got sequenced. Sequenced by immunoSEQ multiplex PCR; TCRdb stores in-frame clones only, minus some. The table records about 190,000 clones, around 8% of them present only once. These receptors are not linked to any known antigen. The material sequenced was central memory CD4+ T cells from blood. All receptors derive from a middle-aged woman with type 1 diabetes.

V is TRBV19 and J is TRBJ1-5; possibly TRBD1 for D (6 bases). V was pared by 10 bases and J by 5 bases, with 12 bases between. The length of the CDR3 is 12 residues. The germline V gene encodes CDR1 LNHDA and CDR2 SQIVND (reference sequence). The CDR3 nucleotides are TGTGCCACCCGGGAGGGGGATCAGCCCCAGCATTTT. Translating gives CATREGDQPQHF.

This sequence joins TRBV7-9 and TRBJ2-5; 8 nucleotides agree with TRBD2. The germline gives CDR1 SEHNR, CDR2 FQNEAQ (reference sequence). The V segment lost 5 bases and the J segment 5 bases; nucleotides outside the gene matches: 4. This CDR3 is 13 amino acids long. CDR3 sequence (DNA): TGTGCCAGCAGCCCCGCGGGGGGCGAGACCCAGTACTTC. Residues: CASSPAGGETQYF.

The chain carries TRBV11-1 and TRBJ2-5; 7 bases are a match to TRBD2. The DNA end lines up better with TRBJ2-7; the J call may be wrong. Germline V gene lookup returns CDR1 SGHAT and CDR2 FQDESV (reference sequence). CDR3 length: 14 residues. CDR3 region: CASSLASGDYEQYF. CDR3 DNA: TGTGCCAGCAGCTTAGCCAGCGGGGACTACGAGCAGTACTTC.

This clone occurred a few times. This sequence joins TRBV5-4 and TRBJ2-5; 8 bases fit TRBD1. J gave up 10 bases and V 2 bases, and 16 bases lay outside the gene matches. Per the germline V gene, CDR1 is SGHNT and CDR2 is YYREEE (reference sequence). The CDR3 totals 16 residues. The CDR3 sequence: CASSLPPGTGPVDQYF. The CDR3 nucleotides read TGTGCCAGCAGCTTACCGCCCGGGACAGGCCCCGTGGACCAGTACTTC.

The sample holds a few counts of this clone. J is TRBJ1-1 and V is TRBV7-9, with D perhaps TRBD1 (6 bases). The germline V and J ends were trimmed by 6 bases and 0 bases, with 11 bases remaining between them. Germline V gene data show CDR1 as SEHNR and CDR2 as FQNEAQ (reference sequence). This CDR3 has 14 residues. Here the CDR3 DNA reads TGTGCCAGCAGTTCCGACAGGATGAACACTGAAGCTTTCTTT. This encodes CASSSDRMNTEAFF. Full variable domain (outside the CDR3, taken from reference TRBV7-9 and TRBJ1-1): DTGVSQNPRHKITKRGQNVTFRCDPISEHNRLYWYRQTLGQGPEFLTYFQNEAQLEKSRLLSDRFSAERPKGSFSTLEIQRTEQGDSAMYLCASSSDRMNTEAFFGQGTRLTVV.

This rearrangement joins TRBV27 to TRBJ2-5; 8 positions agree with TRBD1. Losses at the gene ends were 4 bases for V and 1 base for J; bases not matched to a gene: 5. There are 15 residues in the CDR3. CDR1 is MNHEY and CDR2 is SMNVEV in the germline V gene (reference sequence). As DNA, the CDR3 is TGTGCCAGCAGTTCCTCCGGACAGGGCCAAGAGACCCAGTACTTC. Translation: CASSSSGQGQETQYF.